This T cell receptor (beta chain) was sequenced during a study of T cell responses to AZD1222 COVID-19 vaccine. Background on the study: Pooling covered second doses at about 4 or about 12 weeks.

Study-wide results and limits: Increased Spike-specific TCR breadth and depth were observed after two AZD1222 doses. It should be noted that donors were predominantly white British and more often female, and clonal diversity was possibly underestimated.

The CDR3 extends over 17 amino acids. After removal of 4 bases from V and 5 bases from J, the junction contained 17 bases not matched to a gene. CDR1 is SGHDT and CDR2 is YYEEEE in the germline V gene. As regards this clone: As yet, its antigen is unknown.

Sequencing used immunoSEQ multiplex PCR; TCRdb keeps in-frame clones, though not all of them. Here the sample spans about 150,000 clones, around 92% being singletons. The V and J genes are TRBV5-6 and TRBJ2-7, with 8 bases aligning to TRBD1. This TCR was sampled from an adult in good health. Source: peripheral blood, taken on day 0 of AZD1222 vaccination. The CDR3 region is CASSGRGPTGVIDEQYF. The DNA for the CDR3 is TGTGCCAGCAGCGGGAGAGGTCCGACAGGGGTAATAGACGAGCAGTACTTC.